A single sample gave rise to the 31 T cell receptor beta chains below, sequenced in a study of regulatory T cells in long-lasting Graves disease. Arm-PCR with iRepertoire HTBI primers amplified the CDR3 regions for these TCR beta libraries. TCRdb re-called the multiplex PCR reads with MiXCR, one entry per CDR3 protein. The sample includes about 430,000 distinct CDR3 sequences, around a fifth of them seen just once. Time point defined: persistent/refractory GD, antithyroid drugs over 5 years with positive TRAb. From PBMCs, RNA was extracted and then used to make the TCR library. The sequencing here drew on peripheral blood mononuclear cells (PBMCs), taken when the disease was refractory, from a patient treated with antithyroid drugs. The receptors were gathered from a female donor with Graves disease.

This clonotype was observed a handful of times. The CDR3 nucleotides are TGTGCCAGCAGCCCTTCGCAGGGGAGCATTCAGTACTTC. Its translation: CASSPSQGSIQYF. The gene calls are TRBV7-6 and TRBJ2-4; D possibly corresponds to TRBD1 (6 bases). Trimming cost V 5 bases and J 9 bases, with 14 bases left between them. The CDR3 spans 13 residues. Germline CDR1 and CDR2: SGHVS and FNYEAQ. Full variable domain (rest looked up from reference TRBV7-6 and TRBJ2-4): GAGVSQSPRYKVTKRGQDVALRCDPISGHVSLYWYRQALGQGPEFLTYFNYEAQQDKSGLPNDRFSAERPEGSISTLTIQRTEQRDSAMYRCASSPSQGSIQYFGAGTRLSVL.

This clonotype occurred many times. V usage is TRBV7-7 and J usage is TRBJ2-5, with 9 bases aligning to TRBD2. Germline assignment: CDR1 SSHAT and CDR2 FNYEAQ (reference sequence). This CDR3 is built from 16 residues. The CDR3 loop reads CATTMGVAGVGETQYF. In DNA form, the CDR3 reads TGTGCTACCACCATGGGAGTAGCGGGAGTCGGGGAGACCCAGTACTTC.

This clonotype was recorded at least ten times. V usage is TRBV27 and J usage is TRBJ2-5; D not resolved. Per the germline V gene, CDR1 is MNHEY and CDR2 is SMNVEV (reference sequence). V lost 1 base and J lost 0, with 6 bases in between. The CDR3 totals 14 residues. The CDR3 nucleotides are TGTGCCAGCAGTTTATTGGGAAACCAAGAGACCCAGTACTTC. Its protein product is CASSLLGNQETQYF.

This chain joins TRBV28 and TRBJ2-7, with 7 bases fitting TRBD1. This CDR3 has 16 amino acids. J lost 5 bases, V lost 8 bases, and 18 bases had no gene match. The V gene's germline CDR1 is MDHEN and CDR2 SYDVKM. DNA of the CDR3: TGTGCCAGCCCAGAGGGGGCAGGGGCCGCGAAGGACGAGCAGTACTTC. Residues: CASPEGAGAAKDEQYF.

V and J are TRBV9 and TRBJ2-7, with a possible D match to TRBD1 (5 bases). In germline, CDR1 is SGDLS, CDR2 YYNGEE. The CDR3 length is 14 residues. Trimming removed 4 bases from V and 3 bases from J, with 14 bases in between. The CDR3 DNA sequence: TGTGCCAGCAGCCCGAGCGATGACAGCTACGAGCAGTACTTC. Protein product: CASSPSDDSYEQYF.

In the case of this clonotype: The junction does not match germline at one end; this may be a read error. The gene calls are TRBV28 and TRBJ1-6, with D uncertain. Germline V gives CDR1 MDHEN, CDR2 SYDVKM. The CDR3 consists of 15 residues. Here the CDR3 DNA reads TGTGCAAGCAGTTCAACAGACCCCTATAATTCACCCCTCCACTTT. The encoded protein is CASSSTDPYNSPLHF.

There are many counts of this clonotype. The chain recombines TRBV28 with TRBJ1-5, with D maybe TRBD1 (5 bases). The V and J ends lost 4 bases and 4 bases respectively, with 11 bases between them. CDR1 and CDR2 (germline): MDHEN, SYDVKM. This CDR3 region has 14 residues. The CDR3 here is CASSYDSLNQPQHF. Written as DNA, the CDR3 is TGTGCCAGCAGTTACGACAGTCTTAATCAGCCCCAGCATTTT.

This clonotype was seen at least ten times. This sequence joins TRBV6-1 and TRBJ1-1; TRBD1 agrees at 7 bases. The germline V gene has CDR1 MNHNS and CDR2 SASEGT. The V and J ends lost 6 bases and 1 base, in that order; junction bases with no gene match: 8. The length of the CDR3 is 15 residues. CDR3 bases: TGTGCCAGCAGCGGGACAGCCGATGGGAACACTGAAGCTTTCTTT. Protein product: CASSGTADGNTEAFF.

The chain employs TRBV28 and TRBJ2-5; D remains unclear. The V end was cut by 2 bases, the J end by 6 bases, with 13 bases between. This CDR3 region has 14 residues. CDR1 MDHEN and CDR2 SYDVKM come from the germline V gene. The DNA of the CDR3 is TGTGCCAGCAGTTTAGAGACCACCCTCCAGACCCAGTACTTC. Translation: CASSLETTLQTQYF.

This clonotype occurred many times. The V gene is TRBV28, the J gene TRBJ1-5; TRBD1 matches 9 bases. The CDR3 contains 19 residues. V was clipped by 5 bases and J by 0 bases; unmatched bases: 14. Germline CDR1 reads MDHEN; CDR2 reads SYDVKM. DNA of the CDR3: TGTGCCAGCAGTGGGGCCGTGGGACAGGGCCTCCTTAGCAATCAGCCCCAGCATTTT. Its translation is CASSGAVGQGLLSNQPQHF.

The chain employs TRBV6-1 and TRBJ2-1; unclear D gene. CDR3 length equals 16 residues. Trimming took 3 bases from V and 4 from J, leaving 16 bases between them. The germline CDR1 and CDR2 sequences are MNHNS and SASEGT. Here the CDR3 reads CASSDTLGGFYNEQFF. In DNA form, the CDR3 reads TGTGCCAGCAGTGATACCCTAGGTGGCTTTTACAATGAGCAGTTCTTC.

This clonotype was recorded a few times. J is TRBJ2-7 and V is TRBV20-1, with 7 bases fitting TRBD2. Losses at the gene ends were 2 bases for V and 1 base for J; bases not matched to a gene: 8. The CDR3 length is 15 residues. In germline, CDR1 is DFQATT, CDR2 SNEGSKA (reference sequence). DNA for the CDR3: TGCAGTGCTAGACGGGGTCTAGCGGTTTCCTACGAGCAGTACTTC. Translation gives CSARRGLAVSYEQYF.

This clonotype was detected only a few times. The genes are TRBV24-1 and TRBJ1-5, with 8 nucleotides matching TRBD1. The trim removed 4 bases at V and 2 bases at J, leaving 6 bases unmatched. Germline CDR1 reads KGHDR; CDR2 reads SFDVKD. The CDR3 runs to 16 residues. The CDR3 region has the DNA TGTGCCACCAGTGAAAATGACAGGGGTGGCAATCAGCCCCAGCATTTT. Its protein is CATSENDRGGNQPQHF.

V is TRBV19 and J is TRBJ2-7, with D possibly being TRBD1 or TRBD2 (5 bases each). Deletions cut 5 bases from V and 1 base from J, with 9 bases between. This CDR3 is built from 13 residues. Germline V CDR1 and CDR2: LNHDA, SQIVND (reference sequence). The CDR3, as DNA: TGTGCCAGTAGTCGGGACCAATCCTACGAGCAGTACTTC. It specifies CASSRDQSYEQYF.

Notes on this clonotype: A junction boundary mismatches the germline segment, possibly from a read error. The chain links TRBV3-1 to TRBJ2-1, with D perhaps given as TRBD1 or TRBD2 (6 bases each). In germline, CDR1 is LGHDT, CDR2 YNNKEL (reference sequence). This CDR3 has 13 amino acids. CDR3 sequence reads: CASRQGGGTSKFF. The DNA of the CDR3 is TGTGCCAGCAGACAAGGGGGTGGAACTAGCAAGTTCTTC.

CDR3 sequence (DNA): TGTGCCAGCAGTTCGGCTAGCGACGTCGTCGATGAGCAGTTCTTC. Translation gives CASSSASDVVDEQFF. This chain uses TRBV28 with TRBJ2-1; the D gene is possibly TRBD2 (6 bases). The V and J ends lost 4 bases and 8 bases respectively, with 18 bases between them. This CDR3 is built from 15 residues. Germline V gene lookup returns CDR1 MDHEN and CDR2 SYDVKM.

This clonotype was detected many times. The chain links TRBV7-8 to TRBJ1-1; a possible D gene is TRBD1 (5 bases). Per germline, CDR1 SGHVS and CDR2 FQNEAQ. The length of the CDR3 is 15 residues. Trimming cost V 1 base and J 3 bases, with 12 bases left between them. As DNA, the CDR3 is TGTGCCAGCAGCTTAGTCCCAGGGAGGGACACTGAAGCTTTCTTT. This gives the protein CASSLVPGRDTEAFF.

This clonotype was detected ten times or more. This sequence joins TRBV28 and TRBJ1-1; D may be TRBD1 (6 bases). V lost 10 bases, J lost 6 bases, and 9 bases lay in between. Germline values: CDR1 MDHEN, CDR2 SYDVKM. The CDR3 runs to 10 residues. The CDR3 sequence is CATNRAEAFF. The CDR3 bases are TGTGCCACCAACAGGGCTGAAGCTTTCTTT.

This clonotype was observed at least ten times. The chain joins TRBV12-3 or TRBV12-4 to TRBJ1-2; D possibly corresponds to TRBD1 (5 bases). With 7 bases removed from V and 3 bases from J, the gap between germline ends came to 9 bases. The CDR3 totals 12 residues. The CDR3 loop is CASTRGDYGYTF. CDR3 DNA sequence: TGTGCCAGCACAAGGGGTGACTATGGCTACACCTTC.

This clonotype has a count of ten or more. This chain joins TRBV27 and TRBJ1-4; 8 bases match TRBD1. The CDR3 is 14 amino acids. J was trimmed by 7 bases and V by 6 bases; bases with no gene match: 7. Germline lookup yields CDR1 MNHEY and CDR2 SMNVEV (reference sequence). The CDR3: CASRMTGVSEKLFF. The CDR3 DNA sequence: TGTGCCAGCAGAATGACAGGGGTCAGTGAAAAACTGTTTTTT. The full variable domain, rest sourced from reference TRBV27 and TRBJ1-4, is EAQVTQNPRYLITVTGKKLTVTCSQNMNHEYMSWYRQDPGLGLRQIYYSMNVEVTDKGDVPEGYKVSRKEKRNFPLILESPSPNQTSLYFCASRMTGVSEKLFFGSGTQLSVL.

This clonotype was seen a few times. The chain combines TRBV20-1 with TRBJ2-5; D is unclear. CDR3 length: 12 residues. Germline V gene data show CDR1 as DFQATT and CDR2 as SNEGSKA (reference sequence). Trimming cost V 4 bases and J 5 bases, with 11 bases left between them. CDR3 sequence reads: CSATTDWETQYF. The DNA of the CDR3 is TGCAGTGCTACCACCGACTGGGAGACCCAGTACTTC.

This chain connects TRBV6-2 or TRBV6-3 to TRBJ2-2, with D perhaps matching TRBD2 (6 bases). Germline-derived CDR1 and CDR2 are MNHEY and SVGEGT. The V end was cut by 8 bases, the J end by 1 base, with 8 bases between. This CDR3 spans 13 amino acids. For the CDR3, the DNA is TGTGCCAGCGGGACTGGGAACACCGGGGAGCTGTTTTTT. Protein: CASGTGNTGELFF.

The chain employs TRBV7-9 and TRBJ1-6; no reliable D call. CDR1 and CDR2 (germline): SEHNR, FQNEAQ (reference sequence). V lost 1 base to trimming and J lost 7 bases, with 8 bases between them. This CDR3 contains 14 residues. The CDR3 sequence is CASSLEGANSPLHF. The CDR3 nucleotides are TGTGCCAGCAGCTTAGAGGGAGCCAATTCACCCCTCCACTTT.

This clonotype was seen repeatedly, ten times or more. The V gene is TRBV7-2, the J gene TRBJ1-6; 10 nucleotides agree with TRBD1. The CDR3 is 14 residues long. In germline, CDR1 is SGHTA, CDR2 FQGNSA. V dropped 6 bases and J dropped 6; count of bases not matched to a gene: 2. The CDR3 spells CASRGDRGNSPLHF. CDR3 sequence (DNA): TGTGCCAGCAGGGGGGACAGGGGTAATTCACCCCTCCACTTT.

This clonotype was seen at least ten times. The chain joins TRBV2 to TRBJ1-4, with D hard to call. Germline CDR1 is SNHLY and CDR2 is FYNNEI. This CDR3 is built from 13 residues. Deletions cut 4 bases from V and 3 bases from J, with 6 bases between. CDR3 DNA: TGTGCCAGCAGTGGGTCAGCTAATGAAAAACTGTTTTTT. Amino acid sequence: CASSGSANEKLFF.

V usage is TRBV11-3 and J usage is TRBJ2-1, with D perhaps matching TRBD1 (5 bases). Germline CDR1 SGHNT, CDR2 YENEEA. This CDR3 spans 13 amino acids. Trimming cost V 5 bases and J 10 bases, with 15 bases left between them. The CDR3 is CASSANTGVEQFF. The CDR3, as DNA: TGTGCCAGCAGCGCCAACACAGGCGTCGAGCAGTTCTTC.

This clonotype appeared a few times. The rearrangement uses TRBV6-1 and TRBJ1-4; D is uncertain. The CDR3 spans 13 residues. CDR1 MNHNS and CDR2 SASEGT come from the germline V gene. Trimming cost V 5 bases and J 8 bases, with 12 bases left between them. Here the CDR3 reads CASSTRHGEKLFF. CDR3 coding DNA: TGTGCCAGCAGTACCCGACACGGGGAAAAACTGTTTTTT.

The V gene is TRBV20-1, the J gene TRBJ1-6; 8 positions agree with TRBD1. Losses at the gene ends were 6 bases for V and 5 bases for J; bases not matched to a gene: 9. This CDR3 comprises 15 residues. Germline values: CDR1 DFQATT, CDR2 SNEGSKA (reference sequence). DNA for the CDR3: TGCAGTGCCAGCAGGACAGGGAATCATAATTCACCCCTCCACTTT. Its protein product is CSASRTGNHNSPLHF.

This clonotype was seen at least ten times. The chain is built from TRBV5-6 and TRBJ2-7; D is perhaps TRBD2 (5 bases). Deletions cut 4 bases from V and 0 bases from J, with 11 bases between. The germline V gene encodes CDR1 SGHDT and CDR2 YYEEEE. The CDR3 is made up of 14 amino acids. The CDR3 region has the DNA TGTGCCAGCAGCCCGGGATCGAGCTCCTACGAGCAGTACTTC. As protein: CASSPGSSSYEQYF.

This clonotype was counted only a few times. The chain employs TRBV20-1 and TRBJ1-1; 8 bases are a match to TRBD1. The CDR3 has 14 amino acids. V dropped 1 base and J dropped 4; count of bases not matched to a gene: 5. Germline CDR1 and CDR2: DFQATT and SNEGSKA (reference sequence). The CDR3 loop is CSARGDRGITEAFF. The DNA for the CDR3 is TGCAGTGCTAGAGGCGACAGGGGTATCACTGAAGCTTTCTTT.

Many counts were recorded for this clonotype. The rearrangement uses TRBV7-8 and TRBJ1-2, with D uncertain. This CDR3 spans 14 amino acids. Germline values: CDR1 SGHVS, CDR2 FQNEAQ. V was clipped by 0 bases and J by 4 bases, with 9 bases between them. The CDR3 region is CASSLALEVYGYTF. The CDR3 region has the DNA TGTGCCAGCAGCTTAGCGTTGGAGGTCTATGGCTACACCTTC.